One and the same sample provided the 5 T cell receptor beta chains below, sequenced in a study of CXCR3-negative and CXCR3-positive naive CD8 T cells. Each TRB cDNA library was prepared by 5' RACE (with UMI labels). Following a re-call of the 5' RACE reads, TCRdb has one entry per CDR3 protein and lacks DNA. The sample totals around 10,000 distinct CDR3 sequences. The material sequenced was naive CXCR3- CD8+ T cells from blood. Subset reported: CD45RO-CCR7+CD27+CD95- naive CD8+ T cells lacking CXCR3 (TNR3-). The receptor source for this set is a human donor in good health. Some clones in this sample may be carry-over from other donors' samples.

This clonotype is medium-sized by frequency. The genes are TRBV30 and TRBJ1-1; TCRdb selects TRBD1, and the lack of DNA leaves this call unchecked. The length of the CDR3 is 13 residues. CDR1 GTSNPN and CDR2 SVGIG come from the germline V gene (reference sequence). The CDR3 sequence is CAWSDEGFAEAFF.

Its frequency marks this clonotype as medium-sized. The chain recombines TRBV4-1 with TRBJ2-3; TCRdb's assignment of TRBD2 cannot be checked, as there is no DNA. The CDR3 has 20 residues. Germline CDR1 reads MGHRA; CDR2 reads YSYEKL. This CDR3 reads CASSQEPSTLPGIVADTQYF.

By frequency, this clonotype registers medium-sized (0.01 to 0.1%). The V gene is TRBV6-5, the J gene TRBJ2-7; TCRdb selects TRBD1, and the lack of DNA leaves this call unchecked. The CDR3 sequence is 16 residues long. Germline V CDR1 and CDR2: MNHEY, SVGAGI. The CDR3 sequence: CASTRADQSLGYEQYF.

The chain combines TRBV7-2 with TRBJ2-5; there is no DNA to check the TCRdb D call of TRBD1. Germline CDR1 SGHTA, CDR2 FQGNSA. This CDR3 contains 13 residues. The chain's CDR3 is CASSQAPPETQYF.

This clonotype is classed as medium-sized by frequency. The rearrangement uses TRBV29-1 and TRBJ2-7; TCRdb gives TRBD1 as the D gene, but with no DNA this cannot be confirmed. Germline CDR1 and CDR2: SQVTM and ANQGSEA. The CDR3 runs 13 residues. The CDR3 region is CSVGVTGLYEQYF.